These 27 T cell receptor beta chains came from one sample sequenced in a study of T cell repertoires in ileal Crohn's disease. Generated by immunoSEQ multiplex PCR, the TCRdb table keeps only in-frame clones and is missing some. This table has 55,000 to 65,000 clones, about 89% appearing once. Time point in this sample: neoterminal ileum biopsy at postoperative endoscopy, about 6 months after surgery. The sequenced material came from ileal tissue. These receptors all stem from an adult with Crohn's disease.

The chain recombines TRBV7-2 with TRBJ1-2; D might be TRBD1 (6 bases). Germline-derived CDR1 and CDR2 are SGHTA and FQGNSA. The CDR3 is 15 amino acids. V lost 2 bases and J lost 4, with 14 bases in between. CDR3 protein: CASSLIKGGIYGYTF. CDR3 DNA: TGTGCCAGCAGCTTAATTAAGGGGGGGATCTATGGCTACACCTTC.

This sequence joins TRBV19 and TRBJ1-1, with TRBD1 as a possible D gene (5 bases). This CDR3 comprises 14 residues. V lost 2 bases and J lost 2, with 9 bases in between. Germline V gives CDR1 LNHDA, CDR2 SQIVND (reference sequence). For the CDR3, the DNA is TGTGCCAGTAGTATAACAGGAGTTAACACTGAAGCTTTCTTT. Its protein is CASSITGVNTEAFF. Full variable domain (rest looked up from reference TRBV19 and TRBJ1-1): DGGITQSPKYLFRKEGQNVTLSCEQNLNHDAMYWYRQDPGQGLRLIYYSQIVNDFQKGDIAEGYSVSREKKESFPLTVTSAQKNPTAFYLCASSITGVNTEAFFGQGTRLTVV.

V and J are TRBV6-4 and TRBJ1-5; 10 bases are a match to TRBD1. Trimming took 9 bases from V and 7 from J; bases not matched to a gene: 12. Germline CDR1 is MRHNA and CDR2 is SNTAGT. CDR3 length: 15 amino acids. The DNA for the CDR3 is TGTGCCAGGACGTGGGACAGGGGAAGGTCGCAGCCCCAGCATTTT. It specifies CARTWDRGRSQPQHF.

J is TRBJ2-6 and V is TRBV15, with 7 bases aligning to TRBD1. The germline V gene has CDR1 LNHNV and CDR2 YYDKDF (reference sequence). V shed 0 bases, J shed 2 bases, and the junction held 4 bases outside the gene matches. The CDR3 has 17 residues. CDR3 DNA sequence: TGTGCCACCAGCAGAGACCAAACAGGGGCTGGGGCCAACGTCCTGACTTTC. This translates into CATSRDQTGAGANVLTF.

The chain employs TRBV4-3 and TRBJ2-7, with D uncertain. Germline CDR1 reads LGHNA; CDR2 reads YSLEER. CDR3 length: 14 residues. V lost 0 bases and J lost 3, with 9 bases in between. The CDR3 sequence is CASSQEVSVYEQYF. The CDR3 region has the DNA TGCGCCAGCAGCCAAGAAGTTAGTGTCTACGAGCAGTACTTC.

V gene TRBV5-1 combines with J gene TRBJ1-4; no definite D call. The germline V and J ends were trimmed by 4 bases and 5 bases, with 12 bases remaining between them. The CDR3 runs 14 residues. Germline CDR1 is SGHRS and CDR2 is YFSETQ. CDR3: CASSLWTGNEKLFF. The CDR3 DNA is TGCGCCAGCAGCCTCTGGACGGGAAATGAAAAACTGTTTTTT.

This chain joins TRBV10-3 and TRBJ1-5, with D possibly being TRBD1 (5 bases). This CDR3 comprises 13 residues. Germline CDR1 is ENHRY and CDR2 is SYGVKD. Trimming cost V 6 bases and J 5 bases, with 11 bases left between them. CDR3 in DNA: TGTGCCATCAGAGACAGTCGGGATCAGCCCCAGCATTTT. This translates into CAIRDSRDQPQHF.

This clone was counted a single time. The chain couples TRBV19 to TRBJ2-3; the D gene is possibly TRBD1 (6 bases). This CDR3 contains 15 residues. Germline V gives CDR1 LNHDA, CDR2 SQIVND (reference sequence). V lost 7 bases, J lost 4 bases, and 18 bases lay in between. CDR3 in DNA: TGTGCCAGTATCCTCTACAGGGTTATCGCAGATACGCAGTATTTT. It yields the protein CASILYRVIADTQYF. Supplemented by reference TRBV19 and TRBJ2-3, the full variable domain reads DGGITQSPKYLFRKEGQNVTLSCEQNLNHDAMYWYRQDPGQGLRLIYYSQIVNDFQKGDIAEGYSVSREKKESFPLTVTSAQKNPTAFYLCASILYRVIADTQYFGPGTRLTVL.

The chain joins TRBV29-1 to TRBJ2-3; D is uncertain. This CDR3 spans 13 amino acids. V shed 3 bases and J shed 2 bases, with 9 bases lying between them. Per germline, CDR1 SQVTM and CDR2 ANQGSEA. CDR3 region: CSVEERSTDTQYF. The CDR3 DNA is TGCAGCGTTGAGGAGAGATCCACAGATACGCAGTATTTT.

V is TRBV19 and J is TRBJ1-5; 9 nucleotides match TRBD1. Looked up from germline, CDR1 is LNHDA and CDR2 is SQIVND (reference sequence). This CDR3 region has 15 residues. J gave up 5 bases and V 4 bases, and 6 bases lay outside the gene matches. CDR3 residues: CASSTLGQGYQPQHF. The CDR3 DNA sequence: TGTGCCAGTAGTACCCTGGGACAGGGATATCAGCCCCAGCATTTT.

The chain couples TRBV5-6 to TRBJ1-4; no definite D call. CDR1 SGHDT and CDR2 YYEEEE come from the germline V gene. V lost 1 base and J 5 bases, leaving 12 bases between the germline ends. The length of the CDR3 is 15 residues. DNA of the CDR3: TGTGCCAGCAGCTTGAAGTCGGGTTCAAATGAAAAACTGTTTTTT. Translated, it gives CASSLKSGSNEKLFF.

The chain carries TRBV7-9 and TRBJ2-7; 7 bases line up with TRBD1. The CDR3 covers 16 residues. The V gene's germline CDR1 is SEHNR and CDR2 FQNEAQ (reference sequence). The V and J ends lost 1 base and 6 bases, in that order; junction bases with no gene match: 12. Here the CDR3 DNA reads TGTGCCAGCAGCTTAGATCTACAGGGGAAAATTAGCGAGCAGTACTTC. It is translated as CASSLDLQGKISEQYF.

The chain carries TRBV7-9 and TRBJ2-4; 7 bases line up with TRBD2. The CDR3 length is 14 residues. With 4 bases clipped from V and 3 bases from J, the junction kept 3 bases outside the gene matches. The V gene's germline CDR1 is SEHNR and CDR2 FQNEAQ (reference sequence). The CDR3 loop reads CASSYQRDKNIQYF. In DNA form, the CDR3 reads TGTGCCAGCAGCTATCAGCGGGACAAAAACATTCAGTACTTC.

The CDR3 coding sequence is TGTGCCAGCAGCTTAAGCTACCGTAGCCCCGAGCAGTACTTC. Translating it yields CASSLSYRSPEQYF. This chain links TRBV5-5 with TRBJ2-7; D remains unclear. V was shortened by 2 bases and J by 6 bases, with 15 bases between the two germline ends. From germline, CDR1 is SGHKS and CDR2 YYEKEE (reference sequence). The CDR3 length is 14 residues. The full variable domain, its missing parts supplied by reference TRBV5-5 and TRBJ2-7, is DAGVTQSPTHLIKTRGQQVTLRCSPISGHKSVSWYQQVLGQGPQFIFQYYEKEERGRGNFPDRFSARQFPNYSSELNVNALLLGDSALYLCASSLSYRSPEQYFGPGTRLTVT.

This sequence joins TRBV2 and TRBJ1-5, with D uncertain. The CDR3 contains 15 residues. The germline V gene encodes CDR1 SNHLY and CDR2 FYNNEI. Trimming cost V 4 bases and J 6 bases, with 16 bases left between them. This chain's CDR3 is CASSADPGSGQPQHF. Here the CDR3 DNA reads TGTGCCAGCAGTGCCGACCCGGGGAGCGGTCAGCCCCAGCATTTT.

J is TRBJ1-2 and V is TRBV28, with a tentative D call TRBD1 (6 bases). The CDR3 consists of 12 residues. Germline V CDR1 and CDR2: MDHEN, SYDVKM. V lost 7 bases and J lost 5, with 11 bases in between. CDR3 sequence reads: CASTGTIYGYTF. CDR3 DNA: TGTGCCAGCACGGGGACAATTTATGGCTACACCTTC.

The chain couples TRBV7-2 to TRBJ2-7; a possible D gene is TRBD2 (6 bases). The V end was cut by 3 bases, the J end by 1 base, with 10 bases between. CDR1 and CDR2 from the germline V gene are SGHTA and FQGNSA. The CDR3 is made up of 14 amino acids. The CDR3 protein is CASSLRGASYEQYF. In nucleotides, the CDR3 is TGTGCCAGCAGCTTGCGGGGAGCGTCCTACGAGCAGTACTTC.

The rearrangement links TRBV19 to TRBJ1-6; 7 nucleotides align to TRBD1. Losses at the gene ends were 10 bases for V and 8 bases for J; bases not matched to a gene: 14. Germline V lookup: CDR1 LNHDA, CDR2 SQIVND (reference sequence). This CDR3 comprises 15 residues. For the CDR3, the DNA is TGTGCCACGAGGACAGAGGGGGCCTCTTATTCACCCCTCCACTTT. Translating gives CATRTEGASYSPLHF. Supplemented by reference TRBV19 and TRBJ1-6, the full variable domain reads DGGITQSPKYLFRKEGQNVTLSCEQNLNHDAMYWYRQDPGQGLRLIYYSQIVNDFQKGDIAEGYSVSREKKESFPLTVTSAQKNPTAFYLCATRTEGASYSPLHFGNGTRLTVT.

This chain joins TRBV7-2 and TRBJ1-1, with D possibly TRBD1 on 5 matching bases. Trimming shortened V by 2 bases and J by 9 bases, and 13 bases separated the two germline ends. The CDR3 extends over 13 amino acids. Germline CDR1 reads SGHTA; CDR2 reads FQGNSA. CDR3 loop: CASSLWDSTKAFF. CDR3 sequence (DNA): TGTGCCAGCAGCTTATGGGACTCGACGAAAGCTTTCTTT.

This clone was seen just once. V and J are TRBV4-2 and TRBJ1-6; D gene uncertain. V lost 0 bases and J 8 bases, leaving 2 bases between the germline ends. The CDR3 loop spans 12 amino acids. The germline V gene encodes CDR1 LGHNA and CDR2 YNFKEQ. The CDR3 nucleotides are TGTGCCAGCAGCCAAGACGATTCACCCCTCCACTTT. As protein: CASSQDDSPLHF.

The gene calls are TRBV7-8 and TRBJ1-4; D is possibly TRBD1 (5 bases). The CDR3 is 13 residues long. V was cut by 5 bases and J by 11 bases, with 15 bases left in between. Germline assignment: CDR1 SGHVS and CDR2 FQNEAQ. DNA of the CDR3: TGTGCCAGCAGCCCGCAGATTTCAGGGAAACTGTTTTTT. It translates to CASSPQISGKLFF. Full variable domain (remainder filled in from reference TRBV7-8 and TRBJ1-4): GAGVSQSPRYKVAKRGQDVALRCDPISGHVSLFWYQQALGQGPEFLTYFQNEAQLDKSGLPSDRFFAERPEGSVSTLKIQRTQQEDSAVYLCASSPQISGKLFFGSGTQLSVL.

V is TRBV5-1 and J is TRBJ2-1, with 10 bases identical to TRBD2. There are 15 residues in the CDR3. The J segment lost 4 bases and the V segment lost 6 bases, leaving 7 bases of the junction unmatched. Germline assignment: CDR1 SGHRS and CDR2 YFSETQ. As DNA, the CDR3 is TGCGCCAGCACCCCTACTAGCGGGGTTTACAATGAGCAGTTCTTC. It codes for CASTPTSGVYNEQFF. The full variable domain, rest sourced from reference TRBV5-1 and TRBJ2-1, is KAGVTQTPRYLIKTRGQQVTLSCSPISGHRSVSWYQQTPGQGLQFLFEYFSETQRNKGNFPGRFSGRQFSNSRSEMNVSTLELGDSALYLCASTPTSGVYNEQFFGPGTRLTVL.

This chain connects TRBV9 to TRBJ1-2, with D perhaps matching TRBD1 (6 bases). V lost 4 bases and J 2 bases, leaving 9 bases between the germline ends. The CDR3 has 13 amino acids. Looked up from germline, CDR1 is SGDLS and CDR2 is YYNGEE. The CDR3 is CASSPDRNYGYTF. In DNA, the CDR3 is TGTGCCAGCAGCCCCGACAGGAACTATGGCTACACCTTC. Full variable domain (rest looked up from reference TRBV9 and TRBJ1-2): DSGVTQTPKHLITATGQRVTLRCSPRSGDLSVYWYQQSLDQGLQFLIQYYNGEERAKGNILERFSAQQFPDLHSELNLSSLELGDSALYFCASSPDRNYGYTFGSGTRLTVV.

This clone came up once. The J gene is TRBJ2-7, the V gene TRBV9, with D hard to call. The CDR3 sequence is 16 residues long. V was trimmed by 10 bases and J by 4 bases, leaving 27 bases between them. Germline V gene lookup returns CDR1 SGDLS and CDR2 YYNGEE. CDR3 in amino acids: CAYGSSRVGGIYEQYV. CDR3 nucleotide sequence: TGTGCCTACGGTAGTTCCAGAGTCGGCGGTATATACGAGCAGTACGTC.

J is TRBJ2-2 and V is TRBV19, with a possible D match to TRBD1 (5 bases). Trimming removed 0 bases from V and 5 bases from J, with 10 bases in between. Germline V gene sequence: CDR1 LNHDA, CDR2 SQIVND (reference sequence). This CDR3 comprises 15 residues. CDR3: CASSIDRGYTGELFF. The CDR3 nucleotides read TGTGCCAGTAGTATAGATAGGGGTTATACCGGGGAGCTGTTTTTT.

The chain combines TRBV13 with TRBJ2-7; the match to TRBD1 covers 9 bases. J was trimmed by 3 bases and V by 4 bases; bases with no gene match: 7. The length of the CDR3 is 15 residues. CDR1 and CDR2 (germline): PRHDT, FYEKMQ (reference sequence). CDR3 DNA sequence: TGTGCCAGCAGCTCGAGGGACAGGGCGGGCTACGAGCAGTACTTC. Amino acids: CASSSRDRAGYEQYF.

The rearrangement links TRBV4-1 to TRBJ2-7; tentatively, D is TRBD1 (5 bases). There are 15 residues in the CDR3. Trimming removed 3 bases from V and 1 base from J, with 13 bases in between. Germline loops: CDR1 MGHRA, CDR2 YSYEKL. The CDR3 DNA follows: TGCGCCAGCAGCCAGCAGCGCACAGGTTCCTACGAGCAGTACGTC. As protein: CASSQQRTGSYEQYV.